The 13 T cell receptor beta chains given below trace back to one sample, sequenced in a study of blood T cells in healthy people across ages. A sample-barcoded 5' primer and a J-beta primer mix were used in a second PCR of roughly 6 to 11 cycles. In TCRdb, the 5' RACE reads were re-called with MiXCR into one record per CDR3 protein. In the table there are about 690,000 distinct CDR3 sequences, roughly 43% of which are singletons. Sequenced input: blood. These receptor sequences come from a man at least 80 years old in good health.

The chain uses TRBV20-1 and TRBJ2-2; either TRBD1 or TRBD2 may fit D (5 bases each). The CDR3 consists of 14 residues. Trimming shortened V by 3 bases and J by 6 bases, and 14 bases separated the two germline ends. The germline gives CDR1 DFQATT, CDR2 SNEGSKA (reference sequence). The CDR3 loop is CSARPGANSGELFF. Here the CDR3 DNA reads TGCAGTGCTAGGCCCGGGGCCAACTCCGGGGAGCTGTTTTTT.

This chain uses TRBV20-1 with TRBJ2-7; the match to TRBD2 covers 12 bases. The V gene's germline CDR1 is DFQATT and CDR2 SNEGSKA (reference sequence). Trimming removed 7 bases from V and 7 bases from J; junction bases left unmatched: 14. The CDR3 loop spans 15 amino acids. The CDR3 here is CSGILAGGPYNEQYF. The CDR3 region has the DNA TGCAGTGGGATACTAGCGGGGGGACCCTACAATGAGCAGTACTTC.

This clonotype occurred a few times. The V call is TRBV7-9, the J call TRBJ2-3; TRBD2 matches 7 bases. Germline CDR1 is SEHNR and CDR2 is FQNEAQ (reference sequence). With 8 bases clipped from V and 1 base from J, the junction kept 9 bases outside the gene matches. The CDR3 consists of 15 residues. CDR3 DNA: TGTGCCAGCTCAGATACTAGCGACGGCACAGATACGCAGTATTTT. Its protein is CASSDTSDGTDTQYF.

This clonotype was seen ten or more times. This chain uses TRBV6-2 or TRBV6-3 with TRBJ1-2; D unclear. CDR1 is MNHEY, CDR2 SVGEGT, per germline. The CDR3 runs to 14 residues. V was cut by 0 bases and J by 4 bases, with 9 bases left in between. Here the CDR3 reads CASSYSVGSYGYTF. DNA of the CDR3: TGTGCCAGCAGTTACTCGGTGGGGAGCTATGGCTACACCTTC.

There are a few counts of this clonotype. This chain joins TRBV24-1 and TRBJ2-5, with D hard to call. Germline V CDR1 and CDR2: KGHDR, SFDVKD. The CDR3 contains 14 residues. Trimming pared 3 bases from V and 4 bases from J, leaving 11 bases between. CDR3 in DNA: TGTGCCACCAGTGATGCAAGGGTCAGAGAGACCCAGTACTTC. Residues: CATSDARVRETQYF.

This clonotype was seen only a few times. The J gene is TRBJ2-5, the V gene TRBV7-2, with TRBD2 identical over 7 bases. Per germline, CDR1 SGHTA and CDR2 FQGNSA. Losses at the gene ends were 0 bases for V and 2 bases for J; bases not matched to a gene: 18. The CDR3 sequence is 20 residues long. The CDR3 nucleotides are TGTGCCAGCAGCTTAGCGGGAAATTTAGGGTACAGCGGGAATCAAGAGACCCAGTACTTC. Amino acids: CASSLAGNLGYSGNQETQYF.

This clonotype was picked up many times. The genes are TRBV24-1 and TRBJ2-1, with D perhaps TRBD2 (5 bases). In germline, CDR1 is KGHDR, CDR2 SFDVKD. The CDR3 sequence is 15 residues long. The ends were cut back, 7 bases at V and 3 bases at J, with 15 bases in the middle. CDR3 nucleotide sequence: TGTGCCACCAGCGAGGGTATCTCCTACTACAATGAGCAGTTCTTC. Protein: CATSEGISYYNEQFF.

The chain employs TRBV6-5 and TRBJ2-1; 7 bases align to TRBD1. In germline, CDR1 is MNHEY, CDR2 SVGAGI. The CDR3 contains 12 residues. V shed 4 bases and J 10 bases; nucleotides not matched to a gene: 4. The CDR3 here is CASSSPGQEQFF. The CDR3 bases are TGTGCCAGCAGTTCTCCGGGACAGGAGCAGTTCTTC.

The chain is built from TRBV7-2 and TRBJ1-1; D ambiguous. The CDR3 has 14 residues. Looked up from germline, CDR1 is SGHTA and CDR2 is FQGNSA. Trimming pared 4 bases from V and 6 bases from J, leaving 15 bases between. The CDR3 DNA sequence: TGTGCCAGCAGCTCCGGTAGGGTTGTCTCTGAAGCTTTCTTT. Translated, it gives CASSSGRVVSEAFF.

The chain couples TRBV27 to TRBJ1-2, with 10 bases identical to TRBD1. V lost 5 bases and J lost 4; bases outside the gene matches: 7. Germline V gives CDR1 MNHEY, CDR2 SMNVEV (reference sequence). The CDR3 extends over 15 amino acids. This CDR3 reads CASSPGQGNVYGYTF. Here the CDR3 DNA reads TGTGCCAGCAGTCCGGGACAGGGGAACGTCTATGGCTACACCTTC.

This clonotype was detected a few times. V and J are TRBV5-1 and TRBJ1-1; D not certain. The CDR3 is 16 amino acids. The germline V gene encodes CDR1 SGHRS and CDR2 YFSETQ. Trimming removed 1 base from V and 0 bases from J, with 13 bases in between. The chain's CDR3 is CASSLNGGQLNTEAFF. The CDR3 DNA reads TGCGCCAGCAGCTTGAACGGAGGGCAGCTGAACACTGAAGCTTTCTTT.

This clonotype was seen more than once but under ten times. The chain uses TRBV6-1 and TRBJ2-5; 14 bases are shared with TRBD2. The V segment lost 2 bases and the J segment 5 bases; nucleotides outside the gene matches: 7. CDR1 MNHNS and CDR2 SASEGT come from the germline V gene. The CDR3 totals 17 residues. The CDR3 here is CASSEIGTSGSFETQYF. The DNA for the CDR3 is TGTGCCAGCAGTGAAATTGGGACTAGCGGGAGTTTCGAGACCCAGTACTTC.

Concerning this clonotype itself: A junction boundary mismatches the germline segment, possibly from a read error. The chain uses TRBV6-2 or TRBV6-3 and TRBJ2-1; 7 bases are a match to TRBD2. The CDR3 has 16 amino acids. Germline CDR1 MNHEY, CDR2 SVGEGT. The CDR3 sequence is CASSPRLAVPYNGQFF. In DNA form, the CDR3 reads TGTGCCAGCAGCCCCCGTCTAGCGGTGCCCTACAATGGGCAGTTCTTC.